This T cell receptor (beta chain) is drawn from a study of shared clonotypes between healthy human individuals. The CDR3 contains 13 residues. J gave up 4 bases and V 5 bases, and 4 bases lay outside the gene matches. Germline V gene data show CDR1 as SGHTA and CDR2 as FQGNSA. Assay: immunoSEQ multiplex PCR; the TCRdb copy retains only in-frame clones and omits some. The sample holds roughly 1,100,000 clones, roughly 80% seen once. The sequence was collected from a man between 18 and 29 years old in good health. The specimen was memory CD4+ T cells sorted from blood. Subset noted: CD45RA-negative fraction. The chain employs TRBV7-2 and TRBJ2-7, with 8 bases lining up with TRBD2. CDR3 residues: CASSPGGYYEQYF. For the CDR3, the DNA is TGTGCCAGCAGCCCGGGGGGGTATTACGAGCAGTACTTC. Variable domain in full (rest from reference TRBV7-2 and TRBJ2-7): GAGVSQSPSNKVTEKGKDVELRCDPISGHTALYWYRQSLGQGLEFLIYFQGNSAPDKSGLPSDRFSAERTGGSVSTLTIQRTQQEDSAVYLCASSPGGYYEQYFGPGTRLTVT.